This T cell receptor beta chain originates from a study of T cell responses to AZD1222 COVID-19 vaccine. Germline CDR1 reads SGDLS; CDR2 reads YYNGEE. Trimming removed 1 base from V and 4 bases from J; junction bases left unmatched: 8. This CDR3 spans 16 amino acids. TCRdb's table, derived via immunoSEQ multiplex PCR, lists solely in-frame clones and lacks some. The table has about 110,000 clones, around nine tenths seen once. Specimen: peripheral blood, collected on day 0 of AZD1222 vaccination. The sequence derives from an adult in good health. The chain has TRBV9 and TRBJ1-1; TRBD1 matches 9 bases. CDR3 in DNA: TGTGCCAGCAGCGTACTCACCGGGACAGGGCCCACTGAAGCTTTCTTT. It codes for CASSVLTGTGPTEAFF.